Sequencing of this T cell receptor beta chain was carried out in a study of PD-1 blockade in classical Hodgkin lymphoma (dated by TCRdb to 2018 to 2021). For the study in its entirety: Nivolumab dosing was 3 mg/kg intravenously every 2 weeks, continuing until either disease progression or unacceptable toxicity. To define a peripheral blood immune signature of response to PD-1 blockade in classical Hodgkin lymphoma, the study combined TCR beta sequencing with CyTOF.

The germline V gene supplies CDR1 ENHRY and CDR2 SYGVKD. Germline trimming: 6 bases from V, 0 bases from J; junction bases outside gene matches: 8. Spanning cysteine to phenylalanine, the CDR3 consists of 16 amino acids. Solely the CDR3 DNA is kept, with 48 bases framed from the first base. General conclusions and limits of the study: Trial patients with a complete response had baseline diversity similar to that of newly diagnosed patients, while partial responders and progressors had significantly lower diversity. Baseline TCR diversity was reported as lower in newly diagnosed patients than in healthy donors, and lower still in relapsed/refractory patients. Only a single clinical trial cohort was studied, and what caused the repertoire differences, possibly disease activity or prior therapy, remained undefined. A significant rise by C4D1 was seen in CD4+ but not CD8+ TCR diversity (p=0.0027 vs p=0.16), with the rise being most apparent in complete responders (p=0.02). Lower diversity was seen in patients whose nivolumab began less than 1 year after ASCT, and these patients were left out of later analyses so that immune reconstitution would not confound the results.

On this clone itself: No cognate antigen has been identified for it. Base qualities are not provided; no much larger clone lies one nucleotide away.

The Qiagen DNeasy kit was used to extract genomic DNA from unsorted PBMCs and from the negatively selected CD4+ and CD8+ fractions. Amplification of TCR beta CDR3 regions was done by immunoSEQ multiplex PCR with primers that anneal to V and J segments. Amplification bias was minimized using a synthetic immune receptor repertoire, and residual bias was removed computationally after sequencing. As for the authors' bioinformatics: Custom Python scripts were used to quantify repertoire diversity as the Shannon entropy index. The unsorted, CD4+ and CD8+ repertoires were each analyzed separately, with the exception of combined analyses, where CD4+ and CD8+ sequences were merged in silico. A clone was considered expanded if an increase in frequency of at least 2-fold after treatment relative to C1D1 was found, and a pseudocount of 0.5 was applied to clones undetected at baseline. Clones with 0 or 1 copy at C1D1 were defined as singleton clones, while clones with 2 or more copies were defined as non-singleton clones. Clones expanded in unsorted samples were annotated as CD4+, CD8+ or unknown by matching protein sequences in sorted samples from the same patient. Wilcoxon tests on paired samples were used to test changes in diversity from C1D1 to C4D1. Imported from immuneACCESS, the table was reduced by TCRdb to in-frame sequences with V and J called. These copies leave out some clones; in studies compared against another copy, an unresolved V gene accounts for under half, and the cause of the remainder is not known. V and J calls and clone size are as listed in that table; D and trimming were resolved from the DNA. The sample table records around 25,000 clones; around 87% of these occur just once. The ten largest clonotypes hold around 25% of the sample.

The time point label, as the study defines it: cycle 4 day 1 (C4D1), after 6 weeks of nivolumab. All trial patients had relapsed after autologous stem cell transplantation, with cohorts A, B and C differing in prior brentuximab vedotin exposure. The trial cohort included 45 to 65 patients with relapsed/refractory classical Hodgkin lymphoma, and each patient had a best overall response of complete response, partial response or progressive disease. Single-agent nivolumab was administered to trial patients in the multi-cohort phase II CheckMate 205 trial. An independent review committee assessed best overall response by applying the 2007 International Working Group response criteria. Trial PBMCs were obtained immediately prior to nivolumab initiation (C1D1) and on therapy at cycle 2 day 1 and cycle 4 day 1. Peripheral blood was collected in 8 mL Vacutainer Cell Preparation Tubes, from which PBMCs were isolated by centrifugation and then cryopreserved.

The sequenced sample was peripheral blood mononuclear cells (PBMCs), obtained before the fourth cycle of nivolumab. Rearrangement joined TRBV10-3 to TRBJ1-3; 7 central bases correspond to TRBD1. The sequence came from a human donor with classical Hodgkin lymphoma. The CDR3 has the sequence CAIRGWTGRSGNTIYF. The DNA sequence is given as TGTGCCATCAGAGGTTGGACAGGTCGCTCTGGAAACACCATATATTTT.